Sequencing of this T cell receptor beta chain was carried out in a study of OX40 agonist ivuxolimab in advanced cancers. Whole-study context: Participants could have had prior anti-PD-1, anti-PD-L1 or anti-CTLA-4 therapy, and roughly 39% had some. Study-wide findings and caveats: Expanded clones belonging to CD8+ T cells outnumbered, on average, those of CD4+. The study observed clonal expansion of CD4+ and CD8+ blood T cells by week 6 at 0.1 to 3.0 mg/kg.

J was trimmed by 3 bases and V by 4 bases; bases with no gene match: 2. CDR1 SNHLY and CDR2 FYNNEI come from the germline V gene. The length of the CDR3 is 14 residues. The method was immunoSEQ multiplex PCR; TCRdb's version includes in-frame clones alone and lacks a portion of them. This table has nearly 80,000 clones, 91% appearing once. A remark on this clone: Its antigen is not identified.

Material: CD4+ or CD8+ T cells sorted from blood, obtained in a trial of the OX40 agonist ivuxolimab. This rearrangement joins TRBV2 to TRBJ2-7; 11 nucleotides align to TRBD2. The receptor comes from an adult with an advanced solid tumor such as melanoma, head and neck, liver or kidney cancer. The CDR3 loop is CASSVLAGGYEQYF. CDR3 bases: TGTGCCAGCAGTGTCCTAGCGGGAGGCTACGAGCAGTACTTC.